The entry below gives a single T cell receptor (beta chain) sequence along with its context. This entry belongs to a study of CD8 T cells in Susac syndrome. The J segment lost 4 bases and the V segment lost 1 base, leaving 4 bases of the junction unmatched. CDR1 is SGHRS, CDR2 YFSETQ, per germline. This CDR3 region has 16 residues. Random hexamers primed reverse transcription of about 0.5 to 1 ug RNA. The immunoSEQ assay covered 54 Vbeta and 13 Jbeta segments for CDR3. TCRdb re-called the immunoSEQ multiplex PCR reads through MiXCR, storing one row per CDR3 protein. The sample lists more than 90,000 distinct CDR3 sequences, around 92% occurring once. Sequencing of TCR beta was undertaken in CD8+ and CD4+ T cells derived from blood. TEMRA cells were FACS-enriched, while CD8+ and CD4+ T cells were negatively isolated.

Sequenced sample: CD4+ T cells from PBMCs. This receptor was identified in a human donor with multiple sclerosis. The chain uses TRBV5-1 and TRBJ2-1, with 11 bases aligning to TRBD2. Written as DNA, the CDR3 is TGCGCCAGCAGCTTGATTACTAGCGGGGGATACAATGAGCAGTTCTTC. Encoded protein: CASSLITSGGYNEQFF.